This is a list of T cell receptor beta chains from one sample in a study of chemoradiotherapy in HPV16-positive cancers. Assay used: immunoSEQ multiplex PCR; TCRdb lists only in-frame clones, some missing. There are tens of thousands of clones in the sample; around two thirds occur only once, and around 2.5% lies in the top ten. Sample acquisition took place from a patient who underwent chemoradiotherapy. Every receptor here comes from a human donor with HPV-associated anogenital cancer. CDR3s include the opening cysteine and the closing phenylalanine or tryptophan. The order of the fields is V gene, J gene, clone size, D gene, CDR3 protein, CDR3 DNA. D genes are given only for firm matches. Clone size is given for some rows only: seen once, a few or many times, or a class if the clone is expanded.

v_call: TRBV6-1
j_call: TRBJ2-1
clone_size: -
d_call: -
cdr3_aa: CASTQSNLNEQFF
cdr3_nt: TGTGCCAGCACCCAGTCTAACCTCAATGAGCAGTTCTTC

v_call: TRBV5-4
j_call: TRBJ2-1
clone_size: -
d_call: TRBD1
cdr3_aa: CASSPAGQGASSEQFF
cdr3_nt: TGTGCCAGCAGCCCGGCGGGACAGGGGGCTAGTAGTGAGCAGTTCTTC

v_call: TRBV5-4
j_call: TRBJ2-4
clone_size: once
d_call: TRBD1
cdr3_aa: CATQDRGKGKNIQYF
cdr3_nt: TGTGCCACCCAAGACAGGGGTAAGGGCAAAAACATTCAGTACTTC

v_call: TRBV2
j_call: TRBJ2-7
clone_size: few
d_call: -
cdr3_aa: CASKTGGLSYEQYF
cdr3_nt: TGTGCCAGCAAGACTGGGGGACTCTCCTACGAGCAGTACTTC

v_call: TRBV19
j_call: TRBJ1-1
clone_size: -
d_call: -
cdr3_aa: CASTPGGFNTEAFF
cdr3_nt: TGTGCCAGTACCCCTGGGGGGTTTAACACTGAAGCTTTCTTT

v_call: TRBV5-8
j_call: TRBJ2-3
clone_size: -
d_call: TRBD2
cdr3_aa: CASSWRLAGITDTQYF
cdr3_nt: TGTGCCAGCAGCTGGCGACTAGCGGGAATCACAGATACGCAGTATTTT

v_call: TRBV9
j_call: TRBJ1-4
clone_size: -
d_call: -
cdr3_aa: CASSVAQGDEKLFF
cdr3_nt: TGTGCCAGCAGCGTAGCCCAAGGGGACGAAAAACTGTTTTTT

v_call: TRBV7-9
j_call: TRBJ2-2
clone_size: -
d_call: -
cdr3_aa: CASSSYHRDTGELFF
cdr3_nt: TGTGCCAGCAGCTCGTACCACAGAGACACCGGGGAGCTGTTTTTT

v_call: TRBV7-2
j_call: TRBJ1-1
clone_size: -
d_call: TRBD1
cdr3_aa: CASSLQGATEAFF
cdr3_nt: TGTGCCAGCAGCTTACAGGGGGCCACTGAAGCTTTCTTT

v_call: TRBV28
j_call: TRBJ1-4
clone_size: -
d_call: -
cdr3_aa: CASAAGRGDFYEKLFF
cdr3_nt: TGTGCCAGCGCGGCGGGAAGGGGAGATTTTTATGAAAAACTGTTTTTT

v_call: TRBV10-2
j_call: TRBJ2-7
clone_size: -
d_call: TRBD1
cdr3_aa: CASSESKRTGEQYF
cdr3_nt: TGCGCCAGCAGTGAGTCGAAAAGGACAGGGGAGCAGTACTTC

v_call: TRBV6-5
j_call: TRBJ2-5
clone_size: -
d_call: TRBD1
cdr3_aa: CASRETGVWETQYF
cdr3_nt: TGTGCCAGCAGAGAGACAGGGGTCTGGGAGACCCAGTACTTC

v_call: TRBV28
j_call: TRBJ1-1
clone_size: few
d_call: -
cdr3_aa: CASRDTLNTEAFF
cdr3_nt: TGTGCCAGCCGAGACACCTTGAACACTGAAGCTTTCTTT

v_call: TRBV30
j_call: TRBJ1-1
clone_size: -
d_call: -
cdr3_aa: CAWSTTKGTNTEAFF
cdr3_nt: TGTGCCTGGAGTACAACTAAGGGGACGAACACTGAAGCTTTCTTT

v_call: TRBV4-1
j_call: TRBJ1-2
clone_size: -
d_call: -
cdr3_aa: CASSQDYLIGGYTF
cdr3_nt: TGCGCCAGCAGCCAAGATTACCTAATAGGAGGCTACACCTTC

v_call: TRBV6-6
j_call: TRBJ2-7
clone_size: once
d_call: -
cdr3_aa: CASSYSTYEQYF
cdr3_nt: TGTGCCAGCAGTTACTCAACCTACGAGCAGTACTTC

v_call: TRBV7-9
j_call: TRBJ1-2
clone_size: -
d_call: TRBD1
cdr3_aa: CASSGQGAVYGYTF
cdr3_nt: TGTGCCAGCAGCGGTCAGGGGGCGGTTTATGGCTACACCTTC

v_call: TRBV6-5
j_call: TRBJ1-1
clone_size: -
d_call: -
cdr3_aa: CASSAFYRGEAFF
cdr3_nt: TGTGCCAGCAGTGCCTTTTACCGGGGGGAAGCTTTCTTT

v_call: TRBV19
j_call: TRBJ2-1
clone_size: few
d_call: TRBD1
cdr3_aa: CASSIRGQISYNEQFF
cdr3_nt: TGTGCCAGTAGTATCCGGGGACAGATCTCCTACAATGAGCAGTTCTTC

v_call: TRBV27
j_call: TRBJ1-1
clone_size: -
d_call: -
cdr3_aa: CASRPGPWEEAFF
cdr3_nt: TGTGCCAGCAGACCCGGGCCATGGGAGGAAGCTTTCTTT

v_call: TRBV18
j_call: TRBJ2-2
clone_size: -
d_call: -
cdr3_aa: CASSPGTTGELFF
cdr3_nt: TGTGCCAGCTCACCTGGGACCACCGGGGAGCTGTTTTTT

v_call: TRBV4-2
j_call: TRBJ1-2
clone_size: -
d_call: TRBD1
cdr3_aa: CASSRHDPGTGFVYTF
cdr3_nt: TGTGCCAGCAGCCGACATGACCCCGGGACAGGGTTTGTCTACACCTTC

v_call: TRBV10-3
j_call: TRBJ2-3
clone_size: -
d_call: -
cdr3_aa: CAISVEARGTDTQYF
cdr3_nt: TGTGCCATCAGTGTGGAGGCTAGGGGCACAGATACGCAGTATTTT

v_call: TRBV2
j_call: TRBJ1-1
clone_size: -
d_call: -
cdr3_aa: CASSEPRGLNTEAFF
cdr3_nt: TGTGCCAGCAGTGAACCTAGAGGATTGAACACTGAAGCTTTCTTT

v_call: TRBV7-2
j_call: TRBJ1-5
clone_size: -
d_call: -
cdr3_aa: CASSFSGAPQPQHF
cdr3_nt: TGTGCCAGCAGCTTTTCAGGGGCCCCTCAGCCCCAGCATTTT

v_call: TRBV29-1
j_call: TRBJ1-3
clone_size: -
d_call: -
cdr3_aa: CSVLYSGIRNTIYF
cdr3_nt: TGCAGCGTCCTATATTCAGGGATCCGGAACACCATATATTTT

v_call: TRBV7-2
j_call: TRBJ2-7
clone_size: once
d_call: -
cdr3_aa: CASSLPSYEQYF
cdr3_nt: TGTGCCAGCAGCTTACCCTCCTACGAGCAGTACTTC

v_call: TRBV7-8
j_call: TRBJ2-3
clone_size: -
d_call: TRBD2
cdr3_aa: CASSPGTNLGTDTQYF
cdr3_nt: TGTGCCAGCAGCCCGGGGACTAACTTGGGGACAGATACGCAGTATTTT

v_call: TRBV5-1
j_call: TRBJ1-2
clone_size: -
d_call: TRBD1
cdr3_aa: CASSLGGGVNYGYTF
cdr3_nt: TGCGCCAGCAGCTTGGGAGGGGGCGTGAACTATGGCTACACCTTC

v_call: TRBV5-4
j_call: TRBJ2-1
clone_size: -
d_call: TRBD2
cdr3_aa: CASSTRLAGYNEQFF
cdr3_nt: TGTGCCAGCAGCACTCGACTAGCGGGTTACAATGAGCAGTTCTTC

v_call: TRBV29-1
j_call: TRBJ1-2
clone_size: -
d_call: -
cdr3_aa: CSALGHNGYTF
cdr3_nt: TGCAGCGCCCTAGGACATAATGGCTACACCTTC

v_call: TRBV7-9
j_call: TRBJ1-1
clone_size: few
d_call: -
cdr3_aa: CASSLEMNTEAFF
cdr3_nt: TGTGCCAGCAGCTTAGAGATGAACACTGAAGCTTTCTTT

v_call: TRBV28
j_call: TRBJ1-1
clone_size: -
d_call: -
cdr3_aa: CASKEGMNTEAFF
cdr3_nt: TGTGCCAGCAAGGAGGGCATGAACACTGAAGCTTTCTTT

v_call: TRBV7-9
j_call: TRBJ2-1
clone_size: few
d_call: TRBD2
cdr3_aa: CASSLGLAGNEQFF
cdr3_nt: TGTGCCAGCAGCTTAGGCCTAGCGGGAAATGAGCAGTTCTTC

v_call: TRBV7-2
j_call: TRBJ2-4
clone_size: few
d_call: TRBD2
cdr3_aa: CASSLAGILAKNIQYF
cdr3_nt: TGTGCCAGCAGCCTAGCGGGTATACTAGCCAAAAACATTCAGTACTTC

v_call: TRBV19
j_call: TRBJ1-1
clone_size: once
d_call: -
cdr3_aa: CASSPRTSIRGTEAFF
cdr3_nt: TGTGCCAGTAGTCCCCGGACTTCCATTCGAGGTACTGAAGCTTTCTTT

v_call: TRBV28
j_call: TRBJ1-5
clone_size: few
d_call: -
cdr3_aa: CASSLPTGGNQPQHF
cdr3_nt: TGTGCCAGCAGTTTACCGACGGGCGGCAATCAGCCCCAGCATTTT

v_call: TRBV28
j_call: TRBJ2-7
clone_size: -
d_call: TRBD1
cdr3_aa: CASKQGAASYEQYF
cdr3_nt: TGTGCCAGTAAACAGGGGGCGGCCTCCTACGAGCAGTACTTC

v_call: TRBV12-5
j_call: TRBJ1-1
clone_size: -
d_call: -
cdr3_aa: CASGLDRFGLDAFF
cdr3_nt: TGTGCTAGTGGTTTGGACCGCTTCGGCCTTGATGCTTTCTTT

v_call: TRBV28
j_call: TRBJ2-7
clone_size: -
d_call: TRBD2
cdr3_aa: CASSLVGSGKGYEQYF
cdr3_nt: TGTGCCAGCAGTTTAGTAGGTAGCGGGAAGGGCTACGAGCAGTACTTC

v_call: TRBV28
j_call: TRBJ1-5
clone_size: -
d_call: -
cdr3_aa: CASSPPRVMSNQPQHF
cdr3_nt: TGTGCCAGCAGTCCTCCGAGGGTCATGAGCAATCAGCCCCAGCATTTT